This T cell receptor beta chain was retrieved from a study of identical twins (TCRdb year 2016). Notes on the research overall: To test whether fetal clonotypes persist, this study deep-sequenced TCR alpha and beta repertoires from monozygotic twins, from unrelated adults of various ages, and from cord blood. To rule out contamination, the twin experiments were replicated at different times with different library preparation protocols.

Concerning this clonotype itself: The target of this receptor is not known. One base away there is no much larger clone; base qualities are not given.

Every donor was a healthy Caucasian. The twin cohort consisted of three pairs of female monozygotic twins, all aged 18 to 29 years. CD4+ and CD8+ T cell populations were isolated with positive isolation kits from Invitrogen. Including cysteine and phenylalanine, the CDR3 has 15 amino acids. Just CDR3 DNA is preserved here, 45 bases in frame from base 1. V is shortened by 3 bases, J by 2 bases, and the region joining them spans 16 bases. In the germline V gene (reference sequence), CDR1 corresponds to DFQATT and CDR2 to SNEGSKA. Library prep was done by 5' RACE. The reads were generated on an Illumina HiSeq 2000. A universal primer binding site was introduced by template switching, and a unique molecular identifier was present in the final cDNA, enabling accurate counting of TCR cDNA molecules. First-strand cDNA for TCR alpha and beta chains was synthesized from specific primers in the conserved constant-segment region. To control for contamination, every cDNA library carried two barcodes: a SMART-Mk sample barcode plus Illumina barcodes. TruSeq adapter sequences and Illumina sample barcodes were added in two successive PCR steps. The TCR alpha and beta cDNA libraries were sequenced on the Illumina HiSeq platform using custom primers. In the authors' own workflow: MiGEC processed the raw reads to extract unique molecular identifiers, while MiXCR was used to determine the CDR3 positions. For each individual, recombination models were inferred using an EM algorithm with the repgenHMM and IGoR tools. Shared clonotypes were analyzed with the tcR package in R, and sharing was normalized by the product of cloneset sizes. To study raw recombination free of thymic and clonal selection effects, out-of-frame nonproductive sequences were analyzed. Clones were called with MiXCR by TCRdb after fastp trimmed the public reads at Q25, and only in-frame beta chains were retained. Rows are unified per CDR3 protein, each entry keeping the most common DNA and genes. The V and J calls and clone size come from TCRdb's table, not from the authors' own analysis. The sample table lists just over 500,000 distinct CDR3 sequences, 20% to 25% of them with a count of one. The ten largest clones add up to about 0.91% of the sample.

Study-wide conclusions, independent of this receptor: Invariant T cells such as MAIT and iNKT could partly confound zero-insertion analyses, though diverse VJ usage argued against this for most clonotypes. Recombination models systematically underestimated out-of-frame TCR alpha sharing in monozygotic twins but agreed with sharing between unrelated individuals. In beta out-of-frame sequences, excess twin sharing was weaker, because having fewer shared sequences lowered the signal-to-noise ratio. Because the same donors could not be followed over many years, the conclusions depended on cross-sectional statistical analysis. Compared with coincidental sharing between unrelated individuals, out-of-frame TCR alpha sequences shared between twins had an excess of sequences with low generation probability. Fewer insertions were carried by abundant cord blood beta clonotypes, a similar but weaker trend appeared in young adult naive repertoires, and no such trend appeared in memory repertoires.

The same data also went into a second study, on T cells expressing NK-cell markers. According to the second study: TCR beta-chain repertoires were profiled in sorted CD3+CD56+NKG2C+, CD3+CD56+NKG2C- and CD3+CD56-NKG2C+ T-cell subsets from roughly eight donors. Among the eight sequenced donors, seven were HCMV-seropositive and one was HCMV-seronegative. In several experiments an anti-gammadeltaTCR antibody was added to restrict sorting to alphabetaTCR-expressing T cells. For roughly six donors, the dominant CD3+CD56+NKG2C+ clonotypes were among the top 10 CD8+ clonotypes and accounted for roughly 1.0-7.5% of CD8+ T cells. Those dominant clonotypes were again the most abundant among CD3+CD56-NKG2C+ cells in a few donors, at about 25-60.1%. Whether the expanded NKG2C-expressing T cell clones were specific for HCMV antigens remained unclear. All eight donors whose samples were sequenced were randomly selected healthy volunteers, three of them men and five women. HCMV-specific IgG was detected in serum with a commercial ELISA kit to determine HCMV serostatus. MIGEC handled demultiplexing of the reads and grouping by UMI, while MiTCR was used to assemble and quantify clonotypes. Only TCR cDNA sequences supported by at least two reads were kept to exclude erroneous sequences. The tcR package was used for downstream repertoire analysis, with clonotypes matched between fractions based on CDR3 nucleotide sequence plus V segment. VDJmatch was used to annotate antigen specificity against VDJdb, with one amino acid substitution allowed in CDR3.

The chain is made from TRBV20-1 and TRBJ2-5; perhaps TRBD1 is the D gene, with 7 bases matching. The sample taken for sequencing was CD4+ T cells sorted from blood. The TCR comes from a woman between 18 and 29 years old in good health. This receptor has the CDR3 CSASGGTASQETQYF. The sequenced DNA: TGCAGTGCTAGTGGAGGGACAGCAAGTCAAGAGACCCAGTACTTC.